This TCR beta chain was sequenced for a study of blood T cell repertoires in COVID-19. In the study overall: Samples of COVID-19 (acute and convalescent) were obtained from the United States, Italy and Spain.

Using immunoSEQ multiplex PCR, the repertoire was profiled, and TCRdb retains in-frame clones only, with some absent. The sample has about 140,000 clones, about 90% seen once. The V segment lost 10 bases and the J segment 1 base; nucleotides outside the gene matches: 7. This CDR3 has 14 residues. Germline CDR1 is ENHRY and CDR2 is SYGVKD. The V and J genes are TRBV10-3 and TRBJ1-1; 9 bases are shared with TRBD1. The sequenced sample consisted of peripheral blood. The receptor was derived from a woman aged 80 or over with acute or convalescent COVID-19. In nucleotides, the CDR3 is TGTGCCAGCCGGGACAGGGCCTCGAACACTGAAGCTTTCTTT. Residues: CASRDRASNTEAFF.